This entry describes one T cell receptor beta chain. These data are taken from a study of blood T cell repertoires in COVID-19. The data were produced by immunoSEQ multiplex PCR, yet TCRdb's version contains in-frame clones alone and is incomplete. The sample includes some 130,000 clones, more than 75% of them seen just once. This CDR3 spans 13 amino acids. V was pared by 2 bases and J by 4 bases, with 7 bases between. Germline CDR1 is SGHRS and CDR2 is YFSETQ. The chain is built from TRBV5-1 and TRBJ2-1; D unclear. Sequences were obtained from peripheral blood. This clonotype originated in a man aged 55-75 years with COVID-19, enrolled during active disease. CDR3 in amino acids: CASSFSVYNEQFF. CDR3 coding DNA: TGCGCCAGCAGCTTTTCTGTTTACAATGAGCAGTTCTTC.